Sequencing of this T cell receptor (beta chain) was carried out in a study of blood T cell repertoires in COVID-19. On the study more broadly: Both acute and convalescent COVID-19 samples were obtained from the United States, Italy and Spain. T cells, B-cell-depleted T cells, or PBMCs supplied cDNA or gDNA.

Per the authors' pipeline: The assay estimated nucleated cells by amplifying reference gene primers. TCRdb's table, derived via immunoSEQ multiplex PCR, lists solely in-frame clones and lacks some. The DNA gave D and trimming, while V, J and clone size come from that table. This table holds some 150,000 clones, about 80% found once. Seattle-derived patients entered the study during active infection and were followed longitudinally. The CDR3 is made up of 15 amino acids. J gave up 7 bases and V 1 base, and 5 bases lay outside the gene matches. CDR1 and CDR2 from the germline V gene are SGHKS and YYEKEE (reference sequence).

The chain employs TRBV5-5 and TRBJ1-6; 7 nucleotides match TRBD1. The sequencing sample was made of peripheral blood. This sequence originates from an older woman with COVID-19, enrolled during active disease. CDR3 loop: CASSLFEQGNSPLHF. CDR3 coding DNA: TGTGCCAGCAGCTTGTTCGAACAGGGGAATTCACCCCTCCACTTT.